This TCR beta chain originates from a study of blood T cell repertoires in COVID-19. Which cohort a participant joined came from the clinical history participants gave. In Cohort 3, a recovered donor had either two negative PCRs, clearance, or symptom resolution. The CDR3 runs 15 residues. The ends were cut back, 2 bases at V and 5 bases at J, with 15 bases in the middle. CDR1 is MNHEY and CDR2 is SVGAGI in the germline V gene. Original methodology: Cell counts per sample came from amplifying reference gene primers. Here immunoSEQ multiplex PCR was the method, and the copy in TCRdb shows in-frame clones only, minus some. V and J calls and clone size follow that table, whereas D and trimming were derived from the DNA. The data show over 400,000 clones, about nine tenths seen once.

The specimen sequenced was PBMCs or T cells enriched from blood (not recorded which). The V and J genes are TRBV6-5 and TRBJ1-1; D is unclear. The sequence was obtained from a woman aged 60-75 years who had recovered from COVID-19. CDR3 sequence: CASSYGGIGKTEAFF. CDR3 nucleotide sequence: TGTGCCAGCAGTTACGGAGGGATAGGGAAAACTGAAGCTTTCTTT.